What follows are 24 T cell receptor beta chains derived from one specimen sequenced in a study of T cells in Graves' hyperthyroidism and ophthalmopathy. RNA transcripts yielded amplified TCR beta CDR3 regions. The study used the HTBI primer set for a first-round RT-PCR of the TCR CDR3. TCRdb independently ran MiXCR on the multiplex PCR reads; one entry per CDR3 protein. The sample contains about 350,000 distinct CDR3 sequences, about 15% of which appear only once. Sequencing was done on a sample of blood. The receptors come from a woman in her 30s with Graves' hyperthyroidism.

This clonotype has ten or more counts. The rearrangement uses TRBV2 and TRBJ2-5; 11 bases map to TRBD2. The V gene's germline CDR1 is SNHLY and CDR2 FYNNEI. Trimming at V came to 6 bases and at J to 0 bases, leaving 3 bases not matched to a gene. This CDR3 contains 15 residues. CDR3 sequence reads: CASRETSGNQETQYF. In nucleotides, the CDR3 is TGTGCCAGCAGGGAGACTAGCGGGAACCAAGAGACCCAGTACTTC.

Comments on this clonotype: This could be a read error, since a much larger clone is one nucleotide away. The chain recombines TRBV3-1 with TRBJ1-1; 7 bases match TRBD1. Unmatched junction bases numbered 7, after V lost 5 bases and J lost 4 bases. In germline, CDR1 is LGHDT, CDR2 YNNKEL (reference sequence). This CDR3 contains 14 residues. The DNA of the CDR3 is TGTGCCAGCAGCGTCGACAGGGTCATCACTGAAGCTTTCTTT. The encoded protein is CASSVDRVITEAFF.

This clonotype was seen a few times. The rearrangement joins TRBV2 to TRBJ2-2; no definite D call. The ends were cut back, 3 bases at V and 3 bases at J, with 8 bases in the middle. The CDR3 totals 14 residues. The germline gives CDR1 SNHLY, CDR2 FYNNEI. CDR3 in DNA: TGTGCCAGCAGTGACGTCAGATACACCGGGGAGCTGTTTTTT. Translation gives CASSDVRYTGELFF.

This clonotype was detected only a few times. The chain employs TRBV11-2 and TRBJ1-3; D is perhaps TRBD1 (6 bases). The germline V gene encodes CDR1 SGHAT and CDR2 FQNNGV. The CDR3 is 18 residues long. Between the trimmed V and J ends, which lost 2 bases and 0 bases, there was a span of 17 bases. The CDR3 protein is CASSLQGTLQYSGNTIYF. The CDR3 DNA reads TGTGCCAGCAGCTTACAAGGGACACTACAATACTCTGGAAACACCATATATTTT.

This chain uses TRBV19 with TRBJ1-2; D may be TRBD1 (5 bases). The ends were cut back, 3 bases at V and 1 base at J, with 15 bases in the middle. The CDR3 is 16 residues long. CDR1 and CDR2 from the germline V gene are LNHDA and SQIVND (reference sequence). CDR3 loop: CASSMHFGGYNYGYTF. CDR3 sequence (DNA): TGTGCCAGTAGTATGCATTTCGGGGGATATAACTATGGCTACACCTTC.

This clonotype was seen many times. V usage is TRBV28 and J usage is TRBJ1-5; 7 nucleotides align to TRBD1. V gave up 5 bases and J gave up 12 bases; unmatched junction bases: 13. This CDR3 is 14 amino acids long. Germline V gene data show CDR1 as MDHEN and CDR2 as SYDVKM. CDR3 in DNA: TGTGCCAGCAGTCTTCGCACAGGGGCATTCTACCAGCATTTT. Its protein is CASSLRTGAFYQHF.

The CDR3 DNA reads TGTGCCAGCAGTCTGACCCCGGGACAGGTTAATGAAAAACTGTTTTTT. Translation gives CASSLTPGQVNEKLFF. This chain connects TRBV12-3 or TRBV12-4 to TRBJ1-4; 8 nucleotides line up with TRBD1. CDR3 length equals 16 residues. V lost 5 bases, J lost 4 bases, and 9 bases stayed unmatched.

In its sample, this clonotype was seen many times. The chain recombines TRBV7-2 with TRBJ1-1; 7 bases fit TRBD1. From germline, CDR1 is SGHTA and CDR2 FQGNSA. The CDR3 spans 15 residues. Trimming cost V 5 bases and J 5 bases; bases outside gene matches: 11. In nucleotides, the CDR3 is TGTGCCAGCAGCCAGACAGGGCTGTTGGGGACTGAAGCTTTCTTT. Its translation is CASSQTGLLGTEAFF.

In this sample, this clonotype turned up many times. The genes are TRBV7-8 and TRBJ1-5; 8 nucleotides align to TRBD1. The CDR3 is 15 amino acids. Germline CDR1 reads SGHVS; CDR2 reads FQNEAQ. V shed 8 bases and J 7 bases; nucleotides not matched to a gene: 13. The CDR3 here is CASAPFSGGRQPQHF. CDR3 nucleotide sequence: TGTGCCAGCGCGCCTTTTTCAGGGGGCAGGCAGCCCCAGCATTTT.

The V call is TRBV9, the J call TRBJ2-2; 7 nucleotides match TRBD2. The CDR3 has 16 residues. Trimming cost V 0 bases and J 5 bases; bases outside gene matches: 7. The germline gives CDR1 SGDLS, CDR2 YYNGEE. CDR3 nucleotides: TGTGCCAGCAGCGTAGCCCTAGCGGACCAAACCGGGGAGCTGTTTTTT. This translates into CASSVALADQTGELFF. Filled out from reference TRBV9 and TRBJ2-2, the complete variable domain reads DSGVTQTPKHLITATGQRVTLRCSPRSGDLSVYWYQQSLDQGLQFLIQYYNGEERAKGNILERFSAQQFPDLHSELNLSSLELGDSALYFCASSVALADQTGELFFGEGSRLTVL.

For this clonotype: A much more abundant neighbour one base away suggests this may be a read error. J is TRBJ2-7 and V is TRBV27; 10 bases are a match to TRBD2. Germline values: CDR1 MNHEY, CDR2 SMNVEV (reference sequence). The CDR3 has 15 residues. The V segment lost 5 bases and the J segment 4 bases; nucleotides outside the gene matches: 8. CDR3 in amino acids: CASSPLAGVTYEQYF. As DNA, the CDR3 is TGTGCCAGCAGTCCCCTAGCGGGAGTAACATACGAGCAGTACTTC.

This clonotype was detected a few times. The chain is built from TRBV6-2 or TRBV6-3 and TRBJ2-1; D might be TRBD2 (6 bases). The V and J ends lost 5 bases and 1 base respectively, with 15 bases between them. This CDR3 is built from 16 residues. Germline-derived CDR1 and CDR2 are MNHEY and SVGEGT. In DNA, the CDR3 is TGTGCCAGCAGTCCCTCACTGGGAGGTTCCTACAATGAGCAGTTCTTC. It is translated as CASSPSLGGSYNEQFF.

The table lists this clonotype with many counts. The rearrangement links TRBV28 to TRBJ1-2; D uncertain. In germline, CDR1 is MDHEN, CDR2 SYDVKM. The CDR3 runs 14 residues. Deletions cut 5 bases from V and 4 bases from J, with 14 bases between. The CDR3 region is CASSQPGRGYGYTF. CDR3 DNA sequence: TGTGCCAGCAGTCAACCAGGCCGCGGCTATGGCTACACCTTC.

This clonotype has a count of ten or more. The rearrangement links TRBV27 to TRBJ1-6, with TRBD1 matching 8 bases. The J segment lost 7 bases and the V segment lost 5 bases, leaving 10 bases of the junction unmatched. CDR3 length equals 16 residues. Germline V gives CDR1 MNHEY, CDR2 SMNVEV (reference sequence). The CDR3 bases are TGTGCCAGCAGTCCTCCCGGGACAGGTTTCAATTCACCCCTCCACTTT. This gives the protein CASSPPGTGFNSPLHF.

The V and J genes are TRBV6-1 and TRBJ1-2, with D possibly TRBD1 on 5 matching bases. This CDR3 is built from 16 residues. V was trimmed by 0 bases and J by 5 bases, leaving 16 bases between them. Germline loops: CDR1 MNHNS, CDR2 SASEGT. The CDR3 nucleotides read TGTGCCAGCAGTGAAGCCCCCACCGGGGCAAAATATGGCTACACCTTC. This encodes CASSEAPTGAKYGYTF.

As for this clonotype: A read error may be the cause here, since a much bigger clone is one base away. CDR3 residues: CDISETGPGSPLHF. The CDR3 region has the DNA TGTGACATCAGTGAGACAGGGCCCGGTTCACCCCTCCACTTT. The chain uses TRBV10-3 and TRBJ1-6, with 7 positions matching TRBD1. This CDR3 has 14 residues. The germline V gene encodes CDR1 ENHRY and CDR2 SYGVKD.

Here the CDR3 DNA reads TGTGCCAGCTGCGAAGGGGGACTAGCGGGAGGGGAGACCCAGTACTTC. Protein sequence: CASCEGGLAGGETQYF. J is TRBJ2-5 and V is TRBV9; 16 positions agree with TRBD2. V shed 7 bases, J shed 5 bases, and the junction held 8 bases outside the gene matches. The CDR3 contains 16 residues. Germline lookup yields CDR1 SGDLS and CDR2 YYNGEE. Full variable domain (missing parts from reference TRBV9 and TRBJ2-5): DSGVTQTPKHLITATGQRVTLRCSPRSGDLSVYWYQQSLDQGLQFLIQYYNGEERAKGNILERFSAQQFPDLHSELNLSSLELGDSALYFCASCEGGLAGGETQYFGPGTRLLVL.

The chain employs TRBV6-2 or TRBV6-3 and TRBJ2-3; 11 nucleotides align to TRBD2. Germline CDR1 and CDR2: MNHEY and SVGEGT. This CDR3 contains 17 residues. Unmatched junction bases numbered 9, after V lost 5 bases and J lost 2 bases. CDR3 nucleotides: TGTGCCAGCAGTCCTATTGGACTAGCGGGTACCACAGATACGCAGTATTTT. It yields the protein CASSPIGLAGTTDTQYF.

In this sample, this clonotype turned up a few times. V is TRBV18 and J is TRBJ1-2, with 7 bases that match TRBD1. Germline assignment: CDR1 KGHSH and CDR2 LQKENI. The CDR3 loop spans 15 amino acids. Germline trimming cut 3 bases from V and 7 bases from J; bases unmatched to any gene: 11. The CDR3 nucleotides read TGTGCCAGCTCACCCCAGAGGGACAGAAAGCTTGGCTACACCTTC. Translated, it gives CASSPQRDRKLGYTF.

This clonotype has more than one count but fewer than ten. This chain joins TRBV3-1 and TRBJ2-5; 7 bases are shared with TRBD1. Germline V gives CDR1 LGHDT, CDR2 YNNKEL (reference sequence). The CDR3 sequence is 14 residues long. Unmatched junction bases numbered 4, after V lost 6 bases and J lost 0 bases. CDR3 protein: CASSLQGNQETQYF. CDR3 nucleotide sequence: TGTGCCAGCAGTCTACAGGGGAACCAAGAGACCCAGTACTTC.

This clonotype has ten or more counts. The V gene is TRBV5-1, the J gene TRBJ1-1, with 7 bases matching TRBD1. The CDR3 covers 15 residues. J was trimmed by 7 bases and V by 4 bases; bases with no gene match: 13. Germline CDR1 SGHRS, CDR2 YFSETQ. CDR3 sequence reads: CASSRYRGVGFEAFF. CDR3 in DNA: TGCGCCAGCAGCCGCTACAGGGGAGTGGGGTTTGAAGCTTTCTTT.

The genes are TRBV10-3 and TRBJ1-3; D is perhaps TRBD1 (6 bases). CDR3 length: 15 amino acids. V was clipped by 2 bases and J by 0 bases, with 8 bases between them. In germline, CDR1 is ENHRY, CDR2 SYGVKD. CDR3 coding DNA: TGTGCCATCAGTGAGGGACAGAACTCTGGAAACACCATATATTTT. Translating it yields CAISEGQNSGNTIYF.

Remarks on this clonotype: A much larger clonotype is one base distant, so this may be a read error. The rearrangement joins TRBV12-3 or TRBV12-4 to TRBJ1-6; D may be TRBD1 (5 bases). The CDR3 is 14 amino acids. CDR3 loop: CPSSPFGGNSPLHF. In DNA, the CDR3 is TGTCCCAGCAGCCCTTTTGGGGGTAATTCACCCCTCCACTTT.

Ten or more counts support this clonotype. V is TRBV6-1 and J is TRBJ2-6; 8 nucleotides align to TRBD1. The J segment lost 1 base and the V segment lost 6 bases, leaving 2 bases of the junction unmatched. The CDR3 loop spans 15 amino acids. Germline V lookup: CDR1 MNHNS, CDR2 SASEGT. The CDR3 here is CASRRQGSGANVLTF. The CDR3 nucleotides read TGTGCCAGCAGACGACAGGGGTCTGGGGCCAACGTCCTGACTTTC.